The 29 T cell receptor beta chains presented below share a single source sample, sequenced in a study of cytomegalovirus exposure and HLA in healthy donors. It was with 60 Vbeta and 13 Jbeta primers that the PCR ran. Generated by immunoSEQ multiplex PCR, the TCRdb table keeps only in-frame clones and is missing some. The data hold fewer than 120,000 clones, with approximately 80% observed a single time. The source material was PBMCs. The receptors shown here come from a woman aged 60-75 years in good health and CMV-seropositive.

CDR3 sequence (DNA): TGCAGCATAAGGGTTGGGGCCAACACTGAAGCTTTCTTT. It translates to CSIRVGANTEAFF. The genes are TRBV29-1 and TRBJ1-1; tentative D call: TRBD1 (5 bases). V gave up 8 bases and J gave up 2 bases, with 15 bases separating them. The CDR3 consists of 13 residues. Germline V CDR1 and CDR2: SQVTM, ANQGSEA.

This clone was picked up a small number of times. The CDR3 is CASTRDSSMNTEAFF. In nucleotides, the CDR3 is TGTGCCAGCACCCGGGACAGTAGCATGAACACTGAAGCTTTCTTT. The rearrangement links TRBV6-6 to TRBJ1-1; 7 bases align to TRBD1. The trim removed 7 bases at V and 0 bases at J, leaving 8 bases unmatched. CDR1 and CDR2 from the germline V gene are MNHNY and SVGAGI (reference sequence). This CDR3 contains 15 residues.

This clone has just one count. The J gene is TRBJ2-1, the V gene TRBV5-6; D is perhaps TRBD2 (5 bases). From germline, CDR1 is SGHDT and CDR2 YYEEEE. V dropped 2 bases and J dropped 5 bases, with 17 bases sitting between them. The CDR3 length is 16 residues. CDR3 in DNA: TGTGCCAGCAGCTTTAGGCGGGCCCCTTACGACAATGAGCAGTTCTTC. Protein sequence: CASSFRRAPYDNEQFF.

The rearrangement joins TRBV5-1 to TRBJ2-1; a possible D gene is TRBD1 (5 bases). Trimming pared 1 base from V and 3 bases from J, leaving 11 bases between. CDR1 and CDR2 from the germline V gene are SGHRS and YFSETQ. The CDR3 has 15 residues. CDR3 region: CASSLQVQVYNEQFF. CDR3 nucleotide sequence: TGCGCCAGCAGCTTGCAGGTACAGGTCTACAATGAGCAGTTCTTC.

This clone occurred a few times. The DNA for the CDR3 is TGTGCCAGCAGCTTAACGATGCTTACTAGCTCCTACAATGAGCAGTTCTTC. Translation: CASSLTMLTSSYNEQFF. The V gene is TRBV7-3, the J gene TRBJ2-1; D perhaps matches TRBD2 (5 bases). Germline CDR1 reads SGHTA; CDR2 reads FQGTGA. The CDR3 contains 17 residues. V lost 0 bases and J 0 bases, leaving 12 bases between the germline ends. The entire variable domain, with the rest obtained from reference TRBV7-3 and TRBJ2-1, is as follows: GAGVSQTPSNKVTEKGKYVELRCDPISGHTALYWYRQSLGQGPEFLIYFQGTGAADDSGLPNDRFFAVRPEGSVSTLKIQRTERGDSAVYLCASSLTMLTSSYNEQFFGPGTRLTVL.

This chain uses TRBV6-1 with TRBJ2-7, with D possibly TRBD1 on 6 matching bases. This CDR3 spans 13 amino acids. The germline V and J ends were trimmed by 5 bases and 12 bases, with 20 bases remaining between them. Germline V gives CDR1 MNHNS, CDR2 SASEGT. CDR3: CASSLSGLGTPYF. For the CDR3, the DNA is TGTGCCAGCAGTTTATCGGGGCTCGGGACACCGTACTTC.

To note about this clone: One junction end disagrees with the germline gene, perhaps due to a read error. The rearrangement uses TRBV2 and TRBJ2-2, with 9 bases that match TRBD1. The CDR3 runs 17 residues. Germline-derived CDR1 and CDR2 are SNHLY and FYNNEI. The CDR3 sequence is CASSEGTGWLGTGELFF. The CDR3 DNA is TGTGCCAGCAGCGAAGGGACAGGGTGGTTGGGCACCGGGGAGCTGTTTTTT.

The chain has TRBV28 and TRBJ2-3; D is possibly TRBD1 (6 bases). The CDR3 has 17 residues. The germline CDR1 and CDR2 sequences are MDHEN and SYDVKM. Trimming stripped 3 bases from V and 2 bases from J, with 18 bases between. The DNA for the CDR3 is TGTGCCAGCAGTTTTTGGGGGCGAATTAAAAACACAGATACGCAGTATTTT. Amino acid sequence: CASSFWGRIKNTDTQYF.

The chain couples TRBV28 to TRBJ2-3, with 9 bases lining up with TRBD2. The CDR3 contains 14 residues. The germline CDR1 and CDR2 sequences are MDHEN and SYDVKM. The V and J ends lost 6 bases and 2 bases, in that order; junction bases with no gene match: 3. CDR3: CASRPSGATDTQYF. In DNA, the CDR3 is TGTGCCAGCAGACCTAGCGGGGCCACAGATACGCAGTATTTT.

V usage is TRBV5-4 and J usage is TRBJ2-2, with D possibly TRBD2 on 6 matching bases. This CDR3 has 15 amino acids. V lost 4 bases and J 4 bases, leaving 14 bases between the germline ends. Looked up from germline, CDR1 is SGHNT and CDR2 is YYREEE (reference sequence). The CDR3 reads CASSPTSSGTGELFF. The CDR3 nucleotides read TGTGCCAGCAGCCCGACTAGTTCGGGCACCGGGGAGCTGTTTTTT.

CDR3 sequence reads: CASSFSLQPSSYEQYF. The CDR3 region has the DNA TGTGCCAGCAGCTTTTCCCTCCAACCGAGCTCCTACGAGCAGTACTTC. The chain is built from TRBV7-9 and TRBJ2-7; D gene ambiguous. This CDR3 comprises 16 residues. The V gene lost 3 bases and the J gene lost 0 bases, with 15 bases spanning the gap. Germline V gives CDR1 SEHNR, CDR2 FQNEAQ (reference sequence).

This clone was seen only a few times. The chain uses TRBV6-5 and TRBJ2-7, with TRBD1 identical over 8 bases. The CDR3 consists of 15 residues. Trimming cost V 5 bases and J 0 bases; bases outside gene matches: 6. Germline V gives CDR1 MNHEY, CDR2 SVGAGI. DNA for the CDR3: TGTGCCAGCAGTCTAGGACAGGGCTTCTCCTACGAGCAGTACTTC. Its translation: CASSLGQGFSYEQYF.

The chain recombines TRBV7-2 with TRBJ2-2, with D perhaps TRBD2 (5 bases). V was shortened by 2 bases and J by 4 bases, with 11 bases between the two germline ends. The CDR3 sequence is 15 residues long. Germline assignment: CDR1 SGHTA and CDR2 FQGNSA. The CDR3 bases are TGTGCCAGCAGCTTAATTAGCGTCATCACCGGGGAGCTGTTTTTT. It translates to CASSLISVITGELFF. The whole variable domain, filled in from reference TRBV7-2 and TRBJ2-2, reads GAGVSQSPSNKVTEKGKDVELRCDPISGHTALYWYRQSLGQGLEFLIYFQGNSAPDKSGLPSDRFSAERTGGSVSTLTIQRTQQEDSAVYLCASSLISVITGELFFGEGSRLTVL.

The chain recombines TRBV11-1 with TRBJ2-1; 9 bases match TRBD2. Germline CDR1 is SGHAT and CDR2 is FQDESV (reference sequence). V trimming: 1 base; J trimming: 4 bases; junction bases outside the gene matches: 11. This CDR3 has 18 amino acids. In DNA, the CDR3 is TGTGCCAGCAGCTTAGTCGGCGGCGGGAGGGCCGTTTACAATGAGCAGTTCTTC. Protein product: CASSLVGGGRAVYNEQFF.

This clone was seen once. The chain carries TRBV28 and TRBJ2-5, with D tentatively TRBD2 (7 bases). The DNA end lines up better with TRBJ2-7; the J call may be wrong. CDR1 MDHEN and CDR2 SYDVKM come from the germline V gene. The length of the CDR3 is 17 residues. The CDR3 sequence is CASSSAGRGPRTHEQYF. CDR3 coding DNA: TGTGCCAGCTCGTCCGCGGGGCGGGGGCCAAGGACGCACGAGCAGTACTTC.

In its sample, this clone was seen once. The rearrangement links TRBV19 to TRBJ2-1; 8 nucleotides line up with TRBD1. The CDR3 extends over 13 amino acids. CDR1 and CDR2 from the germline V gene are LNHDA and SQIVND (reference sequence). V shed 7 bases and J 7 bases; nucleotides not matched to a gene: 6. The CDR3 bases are TGTGCCAGTAAGCAGGGGGCAGGGAATGAGCAGTTCTTC. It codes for CASKQGAGNEQFF. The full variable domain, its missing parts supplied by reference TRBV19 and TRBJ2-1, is DGGITQSPKYLFRKEGQNVTLSCEQNLNHDAMYWYRQDPGQGLRLIYYSQIVNDFQKGDIAEGYSVSREKKESFPLTVTSAQKNPTAFYLCASKQGAGNEQFFGPGTRLTVL.

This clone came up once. CDR3 DNA sequence: TGCGCCAGCAGCCAGCGACAGGGCGATCAGCCCCAGCATTTT. Amino acids: CASSQRQGDQPQHF. The chain recombines TRBV4-1 with TRBJ1-5; 7 nucleotides line up with TRBD1. V was pared by 3 bases and J by 5 bases, with 4 bases of the junction left unmatched. Per the germline V gene, CDR1 is MGHRA and CDR2 is YSYEKL. The CDR3 runs 14 residues.

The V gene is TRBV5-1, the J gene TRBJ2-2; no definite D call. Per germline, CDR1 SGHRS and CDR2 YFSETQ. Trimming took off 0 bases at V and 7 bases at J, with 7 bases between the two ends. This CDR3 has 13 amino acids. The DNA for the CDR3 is TGCGCCAGCAGCTTGGTTGGCGGCGGGGAGCTGTTTTTT. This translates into CASSLVGGGELFF.

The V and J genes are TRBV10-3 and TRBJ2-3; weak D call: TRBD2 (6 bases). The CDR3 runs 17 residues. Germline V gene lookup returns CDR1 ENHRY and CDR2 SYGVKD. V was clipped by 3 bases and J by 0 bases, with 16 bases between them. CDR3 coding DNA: TGTGCCATCAGTGACAACCCTTACCGGGAGAGCACAGATACGCAGTATTTT. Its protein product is CAISDNPYRESTDTQYF.

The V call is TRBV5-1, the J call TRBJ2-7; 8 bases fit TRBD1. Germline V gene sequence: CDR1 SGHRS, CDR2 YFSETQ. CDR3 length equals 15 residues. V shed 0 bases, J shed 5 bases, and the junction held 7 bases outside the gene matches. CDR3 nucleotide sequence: TGCGCCAGCAGCTTGGTCTGGCAGGGGGCCCACGAGCAGTACTTC. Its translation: CASSLVWQGAHEQYF.

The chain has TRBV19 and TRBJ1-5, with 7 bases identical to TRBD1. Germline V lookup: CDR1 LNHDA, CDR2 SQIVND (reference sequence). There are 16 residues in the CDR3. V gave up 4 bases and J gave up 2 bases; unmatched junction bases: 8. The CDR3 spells CASSRTTGTGNQPQHF. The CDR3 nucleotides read TGTGCCAGTAGTAGGACGACAGGGACCGGCAATCAGCCCCAGCATTTT.

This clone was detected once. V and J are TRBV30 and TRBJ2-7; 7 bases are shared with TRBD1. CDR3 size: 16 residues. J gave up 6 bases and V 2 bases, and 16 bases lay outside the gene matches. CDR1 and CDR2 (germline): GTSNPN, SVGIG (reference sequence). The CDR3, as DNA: TGTGCCTGGAGTCAGACCCCAGGGGGAGCTATGGGCGAGCAGTACTTC. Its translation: CAWSQTPGGAMGEQYF.

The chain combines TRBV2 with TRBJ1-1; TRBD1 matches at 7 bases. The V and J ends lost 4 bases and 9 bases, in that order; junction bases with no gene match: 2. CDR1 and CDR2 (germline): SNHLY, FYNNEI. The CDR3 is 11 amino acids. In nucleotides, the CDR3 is TGTGCCAGCAGTGGACAGGGTAAAGCTTTCTTT. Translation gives CASSGQGKAFF.

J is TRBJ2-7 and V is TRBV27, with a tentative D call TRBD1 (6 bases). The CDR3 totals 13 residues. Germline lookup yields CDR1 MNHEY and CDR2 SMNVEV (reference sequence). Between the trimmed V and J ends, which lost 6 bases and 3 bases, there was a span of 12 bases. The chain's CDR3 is CASRAGDRYEQYF. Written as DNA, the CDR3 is TGTGCCAGCAGGGCAGGGGACCGCTACGAGCAGTACTTC.

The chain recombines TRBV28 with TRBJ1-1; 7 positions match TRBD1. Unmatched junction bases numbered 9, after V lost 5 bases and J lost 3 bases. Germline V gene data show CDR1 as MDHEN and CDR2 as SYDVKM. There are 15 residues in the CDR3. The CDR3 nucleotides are TGTGCCAGCAGTACGTCAGGGGGTGGGGACACTGAAGCTTTCTTT. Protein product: CASSTSGGGDTEAFF.

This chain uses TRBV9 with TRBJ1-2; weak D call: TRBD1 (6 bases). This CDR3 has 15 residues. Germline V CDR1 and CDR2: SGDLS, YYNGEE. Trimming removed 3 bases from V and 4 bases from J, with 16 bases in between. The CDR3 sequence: CASSAYRVSGYGYTF. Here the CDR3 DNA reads TGTGCCAGCAGCGCATACAGGGTTTCGGGCTATGGCTACACCTTC.

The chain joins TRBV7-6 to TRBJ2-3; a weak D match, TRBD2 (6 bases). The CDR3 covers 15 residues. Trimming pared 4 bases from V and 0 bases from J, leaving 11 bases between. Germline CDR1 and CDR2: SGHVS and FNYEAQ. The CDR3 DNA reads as TGTGCCAGCAGCTCTAGGGACTGGAGCACAGATACGCAGTATTTT. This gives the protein CASSSRDWSTDTQYF.

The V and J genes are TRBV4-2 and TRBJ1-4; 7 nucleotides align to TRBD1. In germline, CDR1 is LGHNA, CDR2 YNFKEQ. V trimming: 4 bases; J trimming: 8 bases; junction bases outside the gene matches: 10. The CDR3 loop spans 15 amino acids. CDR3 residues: CASSPYDRDGEKLFF. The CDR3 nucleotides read TGTGCCAGCAGCCCGTACGACAGGGATGGCGAAAAACTGTTTTTT.

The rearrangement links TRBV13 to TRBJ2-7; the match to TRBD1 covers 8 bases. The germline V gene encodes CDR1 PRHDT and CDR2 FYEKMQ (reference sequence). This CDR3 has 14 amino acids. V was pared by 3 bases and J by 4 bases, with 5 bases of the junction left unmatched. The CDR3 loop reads CASSFGQGYYEQYF. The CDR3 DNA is TGTGCCAGCAGCTTCGGACAGGGATATTACGAGCAGTACTTC.